This TCR beta chain was captured in a study of OX40 agonist ivuxolimab in advanced cancers. Study information: Every 2 weeks, patients received ivuxolimab intravenously, dosed at 0.01 to 10 mg/kg.

From germline, CDR1 is MNHNS and CDR2 SASEGT. V was cut by 11 bases and J by 5 bases, with 18 bases left in between. This CDR3 is 13 amino acids long. The data were produced by immunoSEQ multiplex PCR, yet TCRdb's version contains in-frame clones alone and is incomplete. Of around 88,000 clones in the sample, about 91% were seen once. General study points: With doses of 0.1 to 3.0 mg/kg, CD4+ and CD8+ blood T cells had undergone clonal expansion by week 6.

In regard to this clone: Antigen unknown.

The source of this sequence is an adult with an advanced solid tumor such as melanoma, head and neck, liver or kidney cancer. The sequencing here drew on CD4+ or CD8+ T cells sorted from blood, taken in a trial of the OX40 agonist ivuxolimab. The chain couples TRBV6-1 to TRBJ1-2; D may be TRBD1 (6 bases). CDR3 sequence (DNA): TGTGCCGGGGGCAGGGGAAAGGGGTATGGCTACACCTTC. It codes for CAGGRGKGYGYTF.